These 19 T cell receptor beta chains share one sample of origin, sequenced in a study of identical twins. TCRdb itself ran the 5' RACE reads through MiXCR, one entry per CDR3 protein. The sample includes some 1,600,000 distinct CDR3 sequences, about 31% of them seen just once. Material: cord blood. The source of these receptors is a newborn girl in good health.

This clonotype was counted between two and nine times. The chain is built from TRBV12-3 or TRBV12-4 and TRBJ1-1; no firm D call. This CDR3 region has 18 residues. Trimming left V 3 bases short and J 0 bases short, with 20 bases between. CDR3 coding DNA: TGTGCCAGCAGTTTCTTCTCGTTCACCCTCCCCATGAACACTGAAGCTTTCTTT. Translation: CASSFFSFTLPMNTEAFF.

V usage is TRBV20-1 and J usage is TRBJ1-1; D unresolved. This CDR3 contains 10 residues. The germline V gene has CDR1 DFQATT and CDR2 SNEGSKA (reference sequence). CDR3: CIPWINAAFF. CDR3 DNA sequence: TGCATCCCATGGATTAACGCAGCTTTCTTT.

This clonotype was picked up a small number of times. The chain is built from TRBV12-3 or TRBV12-4 and TRBJ1-6, with a possible D match to TRBD1 (6 bases). The CDR3 runs 17 residues. V lost 6 bases to trimming and J lost 2 bases, with 17 bases between them. The CDR3 bases are TGTGCCAGCAGGCCCCAGGGGAATACCCCCTATAATTCACCCCTCCACTTT. Encoded protein: CASRPQGNTPYNSPLHF.

This clonotype was picked up a small number of times. J is TRBJ2-7 and V is TRBV20-1; D is unresolved. Germline lookup yields CDR1 DFQATT and CDR2 SNEGSKA (reference sequence). Trimming pared 3 bases from V and 2 bases from J, leaving 14 bases between. The CDR3 is 14 amino acids. This CDR3 is CSASAPLNAYEQYF. The DNA for the CDR3 is TGCAGTGCTAGCGCACCCCTGAACGCCTACGAGCAGTACTTC.

As concerns this clonotype: An end of the junction does not agree with germline; a read error may underlie this. The rearrangement uses TRBV7-9 and TRBJ2-7; D possibly corresponds to TRBD2 (6 bases). Germline values: CDR1 SEHNR, CDR2 FQNEAQ (reference sequence). CDR3 length: 16 amino acids. The CDR3 nucleotides read TGTGCCAGCAGCTTAGAGTGGGGGGTTCCCTCCCACGAGCAGTACTTC. Translation: CASSLEWGVPSHEQYF.

This chain links TRBV20-1 with TRBJ2-7; 9 positions match TRBD2. Germline CDR1 and CDR2: DFQATT and SNEGSKA (reference sequence). The CDR3 length is 14 residues. The ends lost 1 base at V and 5 bases at J; junction bases unmatched: 6. Written as DNA, the CDR3 is TGCAGTGCTAGAGGTGGGACTAGCAACCACGAGCAGTACTTC. Its translation: CSARGGTSNHEQYF.

This clonotype has a handful of counts. The V gene is TRBV12-3 or TRBV12-4, the J gene TRBJ2-2, with 8 nucleotides matching TRBD1. V shed 6 bases and J 3 bases; nucleotides not matched to a gene: 3. CDR3 length: 14 residues. In DNA form, the CDR3 reads TGTGCCAGCAGGAGGACAGGGTACACCGGGGAGCTGTTTTTT. It encodes CASRRTGYTGELFF.

A few counts support this clonotype. The chain has TRBV2 and TRBJ2-3; 8 bases align to TRBD1. CDR1 is SNHLY, CDR2 FYNNEI, per germline. V was clipped by 4 bases and J by 3 bases; unmatched bases: 3. This CDR3 has 14 amino acids. The DNA for the CDR3 is TGTGCCAGCAGTGGGGACAGGCAAACAGATACGCAGTATTTT. Protein: CASSGDRQTDTQYF. Supplemented by reference TRBV2 and TRBJ2-3, the full variable domain reads EPEVTQTPSHQVTQMGQEVILRCVPISNHLYFYWYRQILGQKVEFLVSFYNNEISEKSEIFDDQFSVERPDGSNFTLKIRSTKLEDSAMYFCASSGDRQTDTQYFGPGTRLTVL.

The chain joins TRBV6-5 to TRBJ2-1, with TRBD2 matching over 15 bases. From germline, CDR1 is MNHEY and CDR2 SVGAGI. After removal of 11 bases from V and 8 bases from J, the junction contained 7 bases not matched to a gene. The CDR3 is made up of 14 amino acids. CDR3 bases: TGTGCCGCAAGGACTAGCGGGAGGGGGGATGAGCAGTTCTTC. This sequence encodes CAARTSGRGDEQFF.

This clonotype was detected a few times. V usage is TRBV28 and J usage is TRBJ2-1; unclear D gene. This CDR3 region has 15 residues. The germline V and J ends were trimmed by 6 bases and 13 bases, with 25 bases remaining between them. Germline V gene data show CDR1 as MDHEN and CDR2 as SYDVKM. CDR3 in DNA: TGTGCCAGCAGCCCCGGGCCGTTCTTACAAGAGACCCAGTTCTTC. Protein: CASSPGPFLQETQFF.

This clonotype occurred a few times. The chain links TRBV5-1 to TRBJ1-4; the D is unclear. Germline CDR1 is SGHRS and CDR2 is YFSETQ. V was shortened by 7 bases and J by 5 bases, with 3 bases between the two germline ends. This CDR3 contains 10 residues. CDR3 amino acids: CASPNEKLFF. The DNA of the CDR3 is TGCGCCAGCCCCAATGAAAAACTGTTTTTT. The full variable domain, with the rest looked up from reference TRBV5-1 and TRBJ1-4, is KAGVTQTPRYLIKTRGQQVTLSCSPISGHRSVSWYQQTPGQGLQFLFEYFSETQRNKGNFPGRFSGRQFSNSRSEMNVSTLELGDSALYLCASPNEKLFFGSGTQLSVL.

This clonotype showed up many times. The CDR3 here is CSVELPRGPSYEQYF. DNA of the CDR3: TGCAGCGTTGAACTTCCCAGGGGGCCTTCCTACGAGCAGTACTTC. The chain couples TRBV29-1 to TRBJ2-7; 8 nucleotides match TRBD1. CDR3 length equals 15 residues. Per the germline V gene, CDR1 is SQVTM and CDR2 is ANQGSEA. V was pared by 2 bases and J by 1 base, with 7 bases of the junction left unmatched.

The genes are TRBV18 and TRBJ2-5, with 10 positions matching TRBD2. From germline, CDR1 is KGHSH and CDR2 LQKENI. V gave up 3 bases and J gave up 1 base; unmatched junction bases: 5. The length of the CDR3 is 16 residues. The CDR3 DNA sequence: TGTGCCAGCTCACCCAACCTAGCGGGAGTCCAAGAGACCCAGTACTTC. Encoded protein: CASSPNLAGVQETQYF.

The rearrangement joins TRBV14 to TRBJ2-1, with a tentative D call TRBD2 (5 bases). The CDR3 has 12 amino acids. The V end lost 0 bases, the J end lost 12 bases, and 9 bases lay between the germline ends. Germline CDR1 SGHDN, CDR2 FVKESK. The CDR3 nucleotides read TGTGCCAGCAGCCAAGAGAGGGTATTGCAGTTCTTC. This codes for CASSQERVLQFF.

The CDR3 sequence: CASSPRQGPGVHNQPQHF. The CDR3 region has the DNA TGTGCCAGCAGCCCGAGGCAGGGCCCAGGCGTTCACAATCAGCCCCAGCATTTT. The chain has TRBV11-2 and TRBJ1-5; a weak D match, TRBD1 (5 bases). Trimming took 5 bases from V and 3 from J, leaving 23 bases between them. Germline V lookup: CDR1 SGHAT, CDR2 FQNNGV. This CDR3 has 18 amino acids.

This clonotype was seen only a few times. V and J are TRBV29-1 and TRBJ2-5, with D unclear. CDR1 SQVTM and CDR2 ANQGSEA come from the germline V gene. CDR3 length: 13 amino acids. The V end lost 4 bases, the J end lost 5 bases, and 14 bases lay between the germline ends. The CDR3 DNA reads TGCAGCGTTGGATGGAAGAGCCTGGAGACCCAGTACTTC. This gives the protein CSVGWKSLETQYF.

V usage is TRBV5-1 and J usage is TRBJ2-7; 9 bases agree with TRBD1. This CDR3 comprises 16 residues. The V gene end was trimmed by 3 bases and the J gene end by 6 bases; junction bases not matched to a gene: 13. CDR1 SGHRS and CDR2 YFSETQ come from the germline V gene. The CDR3 nucleotides are TGCGCCAGCAGCTCACCTCTCCGGGACAGGGAGTCCGAGCAGTACTTC. Translated: CASSSPLRDRESEQYF.

Regarding this clonotype: One end of the junction does not line up with germline, which may come from a read error. The rearrangement joins TRBV4-2 to TRBJ2-3; 8 nucleotides agree with TRBD1. This CDR3 comprises 16 residues. Germline V gene lookup returns CDR1 LGHNA and CDR2 YNFKEQ. As DNA, the CDR3 is TGTGCCAGCAGTCGAGGCAGGGGGCGGCAAACAGATACGCGGTATTTT. Translated, it gives CASSRGRGRQTDTRYF.

The rearrangement uses TRBV4-1 and TRBJ1-4; possibly TRBD1 for D (6 bases). Trimming took off 1 base at V and 7 bases at J, with 10 bases between the two ends. The germline CDR1 and CDR2 sequences are MGHRA and YSYEKL. The length of the CDR3 is 14 residues. CDR3 DNA sequence: TGCGCCAGCAGCCAAGTTGCAGGGGTTGAAAAACTGTTTTTT. Its translation: CASSQVAGVEKLFF.